The 21 T cell receptor beta chains presented below share a single source sample, sequenced in a study of cytomegalovirus exposure and HLA in healthy donors. A multiplex PCR was run with 60 Vbeta primers and 13 Jbeta primers. Sequenced by immunoSEQ multiplex PCR; TCRdb stores in-frame clones only, minus some. This table has roughly 120,000 clones, 80% appearing once. Input material: PBMCs. These receptors all stem from a man aged 30 to 39 in good health and CMV-seronegative.

This chain connects TRBV5-1 to TRBJ2-2; 9 bases are a match to TRBD2. The ends lost 0 bases at V and 6 bases at J; junction bases unmatched: 3. The CDR3 has 15 amino acids. CDR1 is SGHRS and CDR2 is YFSETQ in the germline V gene. In DNA form, the CDR3 reads TGCGCCAGCAGCTTGGCAGCGGGAGGATCCGGGGAGCTGTTTTTT. Translation: CASSLAAGGSGELFF.

This clone was seen only once. CDR3 bases: TGTGCCAGCAGCGTAGGCTGGAGCTGGACAGATACGCAGTATTTT. Translated, it gives CASSVGWSWTDTQYF. This chain uses TRBV9 with TRBJ2-3; D is undetermined. The CDR3 contains 15 residues. Deletions cut 0 bases from V and 3 bases from J, with 11 bases between. Germline CDR1 reads SGDLS; CDR2 reads YYNGEE.

The chain recombines TRBV4-1 with TRBJ2-1; 7 bases line up with TRBD1. The germline CDR1 and CDR2 sequences are MGHRA and YSYEKL. V gave up 4 bases and J gave up 12 bases; unmatched junction bases: 9. This CDR3 has 13 residues. CDR3: CASSPHKDRMQFF. CDR3 nucleotides: TGCGCCAGCAGCCCGCACAAGGACAGGATGCAGTTCTTC.

V is TRBV5-4 and J is TRBJ2-3, with a weak D call TRBD2 (5 bases). Germline-derived CDR1 and CDR2 are SGHNT and YYREEE (reference sequence). The CDR3 has 13 residues. The V gene lost 6 bases and the J gene lost 0 bases, with 8 bases spanning the gap. Here the CDR3 reads CASMAGSTDTQYF. CDR3 in DNA: TGTGCCAGCATGGCGGGCAGCACAGATACGCAGTATTTT.

The CDR3 coding sequence is TGTGCCAGCGCCTTTGGAGGGAGCGGAAACTACTACGAGCAGTACTTC. It encodes CASAFGGSGNYYEQYF. The chain has TRBV28 and TRBJ2-7; possible D gene TRBD2, 6 bases. Germline V CDR1 and CDR2: MDHEN, SYDVKM. Trimming took off 8 bases at V and 3 bases at J, with 23 bases between the two ends. The CDR3 is 16 residues long.

DNA of the CDR3: TGTGCCATCAGTGAGACAAGACAGGGGGTTCACCGAGGCTATGGCTACACCTTC. Translation: CAISETRQGVHRGYGYTF. The chain employs TRBV10-3 and TRBJ1-2; 9 bases align to TRBD1. The CDR3 has 18 amino acids. Looked up from germline, CDR1 is ENHRY and CDR2 is SYGVKD. V was clipped by 2 bases and J by 4 bases; unmatched bases: 14.

CDR3 residues: CASSYSTGVGDTQYF. The CDR3 DNA sequence: TGTGCCAGCAGTTACTCGACAGGGGTTGGAGATACGCAGTATTTT. V usage is TRBV6-6 and J usage is TRBJ2-3; TRBD1 agrees at 8 bases. Germline loops: CDR1 MNHNY, CDR2 SVGAGI (reference sequence). V lost 0 bases, J lost 5 bases, and 4 bases stayed unmatched. There are 15 residues in the CDR3.

The chain is built from TRBV7-3 and TRBJ1-5; D call uncertain. V lost 3 bases to trimming and J lost 7 bases, with 10 bases between them. Per the germline V gene, CDR1 is SGHTA and CDR2 is FQGTGA. CDR3 length: 13 amino acids. CDR3 residues: CASSFGSGQPQHF. CDR3 nucleotides: TGTGCCAGCAGCTTCGGGAGTGGACAGCCCCAGCATTTT.

This clone was detected only a few times. The rearrangement joins TRBV28 to TRBJ1-5; no reliable D call. The CDR3 has 17 amino acids. CDR1 MDHEN and CDR2 SYDVKM come from the germline V gene. V lost 6 bases to trimming and J lost 0 bases, with 18 bases between them. In DNA form, the CDR3 reads TGTGCCAGCAGGACCTCAGGAGGCTGGTATAGCAATCAGCCCCAGCATTTT. It yields the protein CASRTSGGWYSNQPQHF.

In the case of this clone: The sample contains more than one DNA sequence encoding this CDR3. The chain uses TRBV7-9 and TRBJ1-1, with a possible D match to TRBD1 (5 bases). Trimming stripped 5 bases from V and 5 bases from J, with 15 bases between. The germline V gene has CDR1 SEHNR and CDR2 FQNEAQ (reference sequence). The CDR3 has 14 amino acids. The CDR3 loop reads CASSPGGVRTEAFF. In nucleotides, the CDR3 is TGTGCCAGCAGCCCCGGGGGAGTGAGGACTGAAGCTTTCTTT. Looking up the rest from reference TRBV7-9 and TRBJ1-1 gives the full variable domain: DTGVSQNPRHKITKRGQNVTFRCDPISEHNRLYWYRQTLGQGPEFLTYFQNEAQLEKSRLLSDRFSAERPKGSFSTLEIQRTEQGDSAMYLCASSPGGVRTEAFFGQGTRLTVV.

This chain links TRBV6-5 with TRBJ1-5; tentative D call: TRBD1 (5 bases). Germline lookup yields CDR1 MNHEY and CDR2 SVGAGI. V lost 5 bases and J 4 bases, leaving 9 bases between the germline ends. CDR3 length: 13 amino acids. The CDR3 DNA sequence: TGTGCCAGCAGTCAGACAGAGAATCAGCCCCAGCATTTT. Amino acids: CASSQTENQPQHF.

The rearrangement joins TRBV30 to TRBJ2-5, with 9 bases that match TRBD1. The J call may be faulty, since TRBJ2-7 better matches the DNA end. The CDR3 contains 13 residues. Germline assignment: CDR1 GTSNPN and CDR2 SVGIG (reference sequence). Here the CDR3 reads CAWSLDRGYEQYF. In DNA, the CDR3 is TGTGCCTGGAGTTTGGACAGGGGTTACGAGCAGTACTTC.

The V and J genes are TRBV5-4 and TRBJ1-1; D is perhaps TRBD1 (5 bases). The CDR3 loop spans 15 amino acids. Germline V lookup: CDR1 SGHNT, CDR2 YYREEE (reference sequence). V was pared by 4 bases and J by 0 bases, with 13 bases between. Here the CDR3 reads CASSKTELMNTEAFF. CDR3 coding DNA: TGTGCCAGCAGCAAGACAGAGCTCATGAACACTGAAGCTTTCTTT. Using reference TRBV5-4 and TRBJ1-1 for the parts outside the CDR3, the full variable domain is ETGVTQSPTHLIKTRGQQVTLRCSSQSGHNTVSWYQQALGQGPQFIFQYYREEENGRGNFPPRFSGLQFPNYSSELNVNALELDDSALYLCASSKTELMNTEAFFGQGTRLTVV.

The gene calls are TRBV5-4 and TRBJ2-5; D perhaps matches TRBD2 (5 bases). The DNA end is a closer match to TRBJ2-7, so the J assignment may be wrong. This CDR3 comprises 14 residues. Germline CDR1 reads SGHNT; CDR2 reads YYREEE (reference sequence). CDR3 nucleotide sequence: TGTGCCAGCAGTACCTTCACTAGGTCCTACGAGCAGTACTTC. Translating it yields CASSTFTRSYEQYF.

The chain has TRBV7-2 and TRBJ1-5; D is ambiguous. The germline CDR1 and CDR2 sequences are SGHTA and FQGNSA. CDR3 size: 15 residues. The V gene lost 5 bases and the J gene lost 2 bases, with 13 bases spanning the gap. DNA for the CDR3: TGTGCCAGCAGCCCCCTCTCCTTCGGCAATCAGCCCCAGCATTTT. It encodes CASSPLSFGNQPQHF.

This chain joins TRBV19 and TRBJ2-7, with 8 nucleotides matching TRBD1. This CDR3 contains 16 residues. CDR1 is LNHDA, CDR2 SQIVND, per germline (reference sequence). Germline trimming cut 0 bases from V and 6 bases from J; bases unmatched to any gene: 10. The CDR3: CASSIDGRTGPLEQYF. CDR3 nucleotides: TGTGCCAGTAGTATAGACGGCCGGACAGGGCCTCTCGAGCAGTACTTC.

The chain joins TRBV10-3 to TRBJ2-7; 7 nucleotides match TRBD1. CDR1 ENHRY and CDR2 SYGVKD come from the germline V gene. Trimming at V came to 6 bases and at J to 3 bases, leaving 2 bases not matched to a gene. The CDR3 contains 12 residues. This chain's CDR3 is CAISGQDYEQYF. The CDR3 bases are TGTGCCATCAGCGGACAGGACTACGAGCAGTACTTC.

This clone was found a few times. The J gene is TRBJ1-2, the V gene TRBV30; 7 bases agree with TRBD1. This CDR3 contains 15 residues. Losses at the gene ends were 2 bases for V and 4 bases for J; bases not matched to a gene: 10. The germline gives CDR1 GTSNPN, CDR2 SVGIG (reference sequence). CDR3: CAWSRDRALIYGYTF. The CDR3 DNA is TGTGCCTGGAGTCGCGACAGGGCCCTAATCTATGGCTACACCTTC.

The chain carries TRBV25-1 and TRBJ1-4; no reliable D call. V was clipped by 5 bases and J by 7 bases, with 5 bases between them. CDR1 and CDR2 from the germline V gene are MGHDK and SYGVNS. This CDR3 spans 11 amino acids. CDR3 amino acids: CASSSFEKLFF. DNA of the CDR3: TGTGCCAGCAGTTCCTTTGAAAAACTGTTTTTT.

The rearrangement joins TRBV6-5 to TRBJ1-2; unclear D gene. Trimming removed 0 bases at V and 4 bases at J, with 9 bases between. Germline CDR1 is MNHEY and CDR2 is SVGAGI. The CDR3 length is 14 residues. Here the CDR3 reads CASSYSRVGYGYTF. CDR3 nucleotide sequence: TGTGCCAGCAGTTACTCGAGGGTGGGCTATGGCTACACCTTC.

The chain has TRBV16 and TRBJ1-4; possible D gene TRBD1, 5 bases. The V gene lost 4 bases and the J gene lost 5 bases, with 14 bases spanning the gap. The germline CDR1 and CDR2 sequences are KGHSY and FQNENV. This CDR3 is built from 15 residues. The CDR3 DNA follows: TGTGCCAGCAGCCTAAGGAACAGGCCGAATGAAAAACTGTTTTTT. This gives the protein CASSLRNRPNEKLFF.